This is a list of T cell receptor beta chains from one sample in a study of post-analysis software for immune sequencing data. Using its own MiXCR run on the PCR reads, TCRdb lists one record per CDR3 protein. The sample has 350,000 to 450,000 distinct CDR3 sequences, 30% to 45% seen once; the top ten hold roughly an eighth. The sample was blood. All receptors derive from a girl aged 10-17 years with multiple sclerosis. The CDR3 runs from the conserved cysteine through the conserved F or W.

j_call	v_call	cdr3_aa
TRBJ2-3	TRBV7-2	CASRLLVLQLADTQYF
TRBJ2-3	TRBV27	CASSLNRARDTQYF
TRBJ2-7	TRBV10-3	CAISDTDRVNEQYF
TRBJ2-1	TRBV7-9	CASSLAQGATRREQFF
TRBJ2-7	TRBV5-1	CASSRLGRTSYEQYF
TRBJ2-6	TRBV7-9	CASSTPAGAGSGANVLTF
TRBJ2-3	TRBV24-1	CATSDPTSSSTDTQYF
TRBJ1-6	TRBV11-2	CARSLDEQGTYSPLHF
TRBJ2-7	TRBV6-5	CASSYGDGYEQYF
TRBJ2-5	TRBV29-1	CSVRQGWYQETQYF
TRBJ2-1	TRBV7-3	CASSLMSGGSYEQFF
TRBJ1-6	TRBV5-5	CASSLTGPGSYNSPLHF
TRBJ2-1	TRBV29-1	CSVVLADYNEQFF
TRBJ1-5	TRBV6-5	CASTSGQGGNQPQHF
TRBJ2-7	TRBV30	CAWSVLGYEQYF
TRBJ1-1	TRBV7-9	CASNHRVQGNTEAFF
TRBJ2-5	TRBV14	CASSQREGFHQEAQYF
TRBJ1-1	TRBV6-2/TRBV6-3	CASSYSFDRYPYNMNTEAFF
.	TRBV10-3	CAISTGPIPLEQYF
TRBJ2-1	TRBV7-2	CASSFSGTAIYNEQFF
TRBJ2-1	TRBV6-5	CASSSPGGPPRNEQFF
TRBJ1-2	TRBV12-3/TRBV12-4	CAGSLLEGSYTF
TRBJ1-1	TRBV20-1	CSAIPGWQNTEAFF
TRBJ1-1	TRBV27	CASRGQGRTEAFF
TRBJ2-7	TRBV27	CASKTITGASSYEQYF
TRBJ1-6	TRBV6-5	CASSYDGGSSYNSPLHF
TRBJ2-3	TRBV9	CASSAIPGEDTQYF
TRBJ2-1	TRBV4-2	CASSTQSGGSYNEQFF
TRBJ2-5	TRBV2	CASRPGAGWETQYF
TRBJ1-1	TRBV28	CASSSSTGFTEAFF
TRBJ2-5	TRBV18	CASSPLAGNQETQYF
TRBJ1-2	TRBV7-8	CASSLDRFNYGYTF
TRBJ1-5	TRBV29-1	CSVAMDYDSNQPQHF
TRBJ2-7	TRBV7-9	CASSSDRWYEQYF
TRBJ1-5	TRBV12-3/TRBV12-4	CASSAGPNQPQHF
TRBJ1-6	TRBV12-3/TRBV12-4	CASRDWDTGRRSPLHF
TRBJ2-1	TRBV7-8	CASSSRGAGGSYNEQFF
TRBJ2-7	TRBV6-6	CASSFSPGFNEQYF
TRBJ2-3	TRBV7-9	CASSLAGASDTQYF
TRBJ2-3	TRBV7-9	CASRSQGGGTDTQYF
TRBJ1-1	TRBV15	CATSRTVNTEAFF
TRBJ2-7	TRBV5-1	CASSLMTGGRNEQYF
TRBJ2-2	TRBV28	CASIGGTTTGELFF
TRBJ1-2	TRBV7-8	CASSLRPGQGASYGYTF
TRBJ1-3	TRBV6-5	CASSLLPEATGNTIYF
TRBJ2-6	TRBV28	CASSFSQGYSGANVLTF
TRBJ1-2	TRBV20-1	CSASGDPGGYTF
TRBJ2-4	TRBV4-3	CASSQDQLGPKNIQYF
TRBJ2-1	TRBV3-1	CASSQLGSSYNEQFF
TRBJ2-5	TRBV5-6	CASSLAPAGGRETQYF
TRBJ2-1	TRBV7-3	CASSSMGKGQFF
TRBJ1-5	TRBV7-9	CASSKDREGQPQHF
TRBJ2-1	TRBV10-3	CAISGRAGGPGEQFF
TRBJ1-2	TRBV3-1	CASSQETGYGYTF
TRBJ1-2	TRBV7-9	CASSPPGSNGYTF
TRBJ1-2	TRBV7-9	CSSSFQDRGGKGYGYTF
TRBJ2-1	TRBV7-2	CASSPPGLARNNEQFF
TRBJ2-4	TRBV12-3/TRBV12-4	CASRAGGDIQYF
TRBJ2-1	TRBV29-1	CSVGLGGGTSYNEQFF